This TCR beta chain was documented in a study of blood T cells in healthy people across ages. Researchers report isolating at least 6.5 million PBMCs per sample. Using a J-beta primer mix together with a sample-barcoded 5' primer, a second PCR was run for roughly 6 to 12 cycles. Every molecule of cDNA carried a tag from a template-switch adaptor with 12 random nucleotides. Each CDR3 protein is one row after TCRdb ran MiXCR on the 5' RACE reads. The table records nearly 1 million distinct CDR3 sequences, roughly 51% of them present only once. V was clipped by 4 bases and J by 2 bases; unmatched bases: 2. This CDR3 region has 13 residues. This clonotype showed up many times.

This TCR was recovered from a woman in her sixties or seventies in good health. The specimen sequenced was blood. The chain couples TRBV12-3 or TRBV12-4 to TRBJ2-7, with 7 bases matching TRBD1. In DNA form, the CDR3 reads TGTGCCAGCAGTTGGGGACAGACCTACGAGCAGTACTTC. This gives the protein CASSWGQTYEQYF.